The source of this T cell receptor beta chain is a study of T-cell reconstitution after alpha-beta-depleted transplantation in children. The authors prepared the TCRbeta library with unique molecular identifiers. Each CDR3 protein is one row after TCRdb ran MiXCR on the PCR reads. Counted here are approximately 250,000 distinct CDR3 sequences, 7.5% to 10% occurring once; the ten biggest clones make up roughly 5.1%. This clonotype has a count of ten or more. The CDR3 has 15 residues. Trimming removed 4 bases from V and 9 bases from J; junction bases left unmatched: 12. Germline V gene sequence: CDR1 DFQATT, CDR2 SNEGSKA (reference sequence).

J is TRBJ1-6 and V is TRBV20-1; TRBD1 aligns across 7 bases. This receptor was identified in a human donor who donated a stem cell graft to a child with SCID. The sample was PBMCs from the stem cell graft donor, taken from the stem cell graft. The CDR3 here is CSANPRQGETSPLHF. The CDR3 DNA reads as TGCAGTGCTAACCCGAGACAGGGAGAAACTTCACCCCTCCACTTT.